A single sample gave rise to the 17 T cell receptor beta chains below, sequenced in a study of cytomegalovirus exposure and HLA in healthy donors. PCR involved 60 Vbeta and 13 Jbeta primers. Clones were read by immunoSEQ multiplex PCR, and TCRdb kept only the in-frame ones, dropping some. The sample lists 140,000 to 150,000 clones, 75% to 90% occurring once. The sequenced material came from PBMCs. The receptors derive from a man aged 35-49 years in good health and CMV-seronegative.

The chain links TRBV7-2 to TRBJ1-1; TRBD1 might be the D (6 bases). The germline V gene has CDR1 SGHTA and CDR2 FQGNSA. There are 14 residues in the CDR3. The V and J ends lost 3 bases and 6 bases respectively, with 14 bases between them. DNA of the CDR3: TGTGCCAGCAGCTTCGGGGGGGCGGCCGCTGAAGCTTTCTTT. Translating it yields CASSFGGAAAEAFF.

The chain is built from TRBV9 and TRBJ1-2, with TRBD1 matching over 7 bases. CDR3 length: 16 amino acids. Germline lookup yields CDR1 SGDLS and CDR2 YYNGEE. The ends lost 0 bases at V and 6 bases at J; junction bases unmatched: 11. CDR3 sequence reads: CASSVDWETGRDGYTF. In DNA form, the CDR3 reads TGTGCCAGCAGCGTAGATTGGGAGACAGGGCGAGATGGCTACACCTTC.

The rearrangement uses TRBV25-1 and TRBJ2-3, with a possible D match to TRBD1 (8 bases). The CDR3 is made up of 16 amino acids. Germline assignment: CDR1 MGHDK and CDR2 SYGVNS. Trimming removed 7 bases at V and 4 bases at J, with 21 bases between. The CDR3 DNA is TGTGCCAGCACTCTAACAGGGGGGGGCGCCCCAGATACGCAGTATTTT. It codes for CASTLTGGGAPDTQYF.

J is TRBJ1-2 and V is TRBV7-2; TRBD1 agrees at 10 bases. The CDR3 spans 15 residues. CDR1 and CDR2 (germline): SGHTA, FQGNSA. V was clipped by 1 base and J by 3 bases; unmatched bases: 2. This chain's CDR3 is CASSLEGQGYYGYTF. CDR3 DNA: TGTGCCAGCAGCTTAGAGGGACAGGGGTACTATGGCTACACCTTC. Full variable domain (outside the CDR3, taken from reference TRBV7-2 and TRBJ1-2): GAGVSQSPSNKVTEKGKDVELRCDPISGHTALYWYRQSLGQGLEFLIYFQGNSAPDKSGLPSDRFSAERTGGSVSTLTIQRTQQEDSAVYLCASSLEGQGYYGYTFGSGTRLTVV.

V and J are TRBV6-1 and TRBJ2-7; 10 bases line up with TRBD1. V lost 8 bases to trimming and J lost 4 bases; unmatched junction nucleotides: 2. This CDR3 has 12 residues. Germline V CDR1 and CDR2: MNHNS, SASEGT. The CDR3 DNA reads TGTGCCAGCGGGACAGGGGCGTACGAGCAGTACTTC. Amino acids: CASGTGAYEQYF.

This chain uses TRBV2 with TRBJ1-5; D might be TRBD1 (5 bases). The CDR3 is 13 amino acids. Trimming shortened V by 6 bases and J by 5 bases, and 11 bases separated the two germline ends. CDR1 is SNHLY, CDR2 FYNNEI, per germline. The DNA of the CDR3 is TGTGCCAGCAGAGCGGGGGTTTATCAGCCCCAGCATTTT. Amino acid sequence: CASRAGVYQPQHF.

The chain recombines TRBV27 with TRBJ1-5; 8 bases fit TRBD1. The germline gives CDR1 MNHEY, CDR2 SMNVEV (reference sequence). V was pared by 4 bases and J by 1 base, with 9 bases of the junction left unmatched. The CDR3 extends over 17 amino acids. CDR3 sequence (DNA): TGTGCCAGCAGTTCTCGACGGACAGGGTCGAGCAATCAGCCCCAGCATTTT. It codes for CASSSRRTGSSNQPQHF.

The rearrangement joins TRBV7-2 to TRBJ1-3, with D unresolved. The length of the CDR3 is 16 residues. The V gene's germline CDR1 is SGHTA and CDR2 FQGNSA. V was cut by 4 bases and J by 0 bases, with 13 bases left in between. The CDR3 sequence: CASSSAGRGSGNTIYF. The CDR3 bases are TGTGCCAGCAGCTCCGCTGGACGGGGCTCTGGAAACACCATATATTTT.

Here the CDR3 reads CTSSPSGEREQYF. The CDR3 DNA reads as TGCACCAGCAGCCCTTCGGGGGAGAGGGAGCAGTACTTC. The chain employs TRBV1 and TRBJ2-7; TRBD2, as called in the table, went unchecked against the DNA. TRBV1 is recorded as a pseudogene. The CDR3 has 13 amino acids.

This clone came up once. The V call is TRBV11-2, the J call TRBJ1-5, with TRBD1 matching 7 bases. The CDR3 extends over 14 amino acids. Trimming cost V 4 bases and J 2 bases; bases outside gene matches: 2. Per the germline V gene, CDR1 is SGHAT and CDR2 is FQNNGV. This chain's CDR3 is CASSSQGGNQPQHF. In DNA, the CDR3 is TGTGCCAGCAGCTCCCAGGGGGGCAATCAGCCCCAGCATTTT.

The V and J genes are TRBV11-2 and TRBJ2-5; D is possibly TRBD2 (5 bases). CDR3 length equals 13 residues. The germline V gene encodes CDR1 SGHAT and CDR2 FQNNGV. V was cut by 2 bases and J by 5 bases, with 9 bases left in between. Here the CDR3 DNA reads TGTGCCAGCAGCTTATGGCAGCGGGAGACCCAGTACTTC. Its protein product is CASSLWQRETQYF.

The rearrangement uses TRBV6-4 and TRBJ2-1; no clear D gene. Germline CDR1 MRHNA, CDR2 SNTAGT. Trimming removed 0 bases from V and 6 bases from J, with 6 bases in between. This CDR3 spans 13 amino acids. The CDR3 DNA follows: TGTGCCAGCAGTGACTCTGGCATCAATGAGCAGTTCTTC. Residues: CASSDSGINEQFF.

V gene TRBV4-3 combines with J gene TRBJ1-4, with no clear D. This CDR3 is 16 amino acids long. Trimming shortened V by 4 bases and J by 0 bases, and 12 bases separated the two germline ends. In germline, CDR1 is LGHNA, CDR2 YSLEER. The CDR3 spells CASSRTAVATNEKLFF. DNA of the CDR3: TGCGCCAGCAGCCGAACAGCAGTTGCAACTAATGAAAAACTGTTTTTT.

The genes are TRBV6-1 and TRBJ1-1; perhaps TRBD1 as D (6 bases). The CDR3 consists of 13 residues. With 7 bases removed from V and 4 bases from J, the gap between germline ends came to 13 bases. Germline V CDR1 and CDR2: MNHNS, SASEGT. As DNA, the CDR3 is TGTGCCAGCAATTGGGGGGGGGCCACTGAAGCTTTCTTT. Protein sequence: CASNWGGATEAFF.

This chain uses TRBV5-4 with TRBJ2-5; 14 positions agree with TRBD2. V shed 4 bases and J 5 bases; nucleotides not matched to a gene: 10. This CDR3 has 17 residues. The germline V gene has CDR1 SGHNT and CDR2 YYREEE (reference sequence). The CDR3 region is CASSLRLAGGRWETQYF. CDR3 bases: TGTGCCAGCAGCCTACGACTAGCGGGGGGGCGTTGGGAGACCCAGTACTTC.

In DNA, the CDR3 is TGTGCCAGCAGCTGGTCTTTAGCGGGGGCCCTCCAAGAGACCCAGTACTTC. Its protein is CASSWSLAGALQETQYF. The chain carries TRBV5-5 and TRBJ2-5; 9 bases are shared with TRBD2. The CDR3 is made up of 17 amino acids. Losses at the gene ends were 3 bases for V and 1 base for J; bases not matched to a gene: 10. Germline CDR1 SGHKS, CDR2 YYEKEE (reference sequence).

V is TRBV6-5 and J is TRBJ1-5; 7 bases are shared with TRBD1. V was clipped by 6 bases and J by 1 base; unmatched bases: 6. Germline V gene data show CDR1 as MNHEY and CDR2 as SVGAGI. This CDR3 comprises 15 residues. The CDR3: CASRLGQKSNQPQHF. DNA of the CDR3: TGTGCCAGCAGACTGGGACAGAAAAGCAATCAGCCCCAGCATTTT.